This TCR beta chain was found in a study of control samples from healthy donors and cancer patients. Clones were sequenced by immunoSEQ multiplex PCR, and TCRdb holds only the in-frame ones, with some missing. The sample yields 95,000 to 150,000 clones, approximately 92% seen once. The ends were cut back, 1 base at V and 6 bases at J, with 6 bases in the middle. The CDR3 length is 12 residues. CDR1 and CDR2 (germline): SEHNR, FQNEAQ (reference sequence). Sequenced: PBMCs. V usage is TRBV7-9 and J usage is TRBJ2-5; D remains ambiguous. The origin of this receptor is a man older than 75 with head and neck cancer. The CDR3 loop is CASSLDLKTQYF. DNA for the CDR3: TGTGCCAGCAGCTTAGATCTGAAGACCCAGTACTTC.